Each of the 32 T cell receptor beta chains below was sequenced from the same sample in a study of blood T cell repertoires in COVID-19. Measured with immunoSEQ multiplex PCR; TCRdb has only the in-frame clones, and not every one. The repertoire consists of fewer than 200,000 clones, with 84% occurring once and the leading ten covering roughly 7.7%. The sample consisted of peripheral blood. Every receptor here comes from a man aged 40-49 years who had recovered from COVID-19.

This chain connects TRBV28 to TRBJ1-4; the match to TRBD1 covers 7 bases. The CDR3 sequence is 15 residues long. Germline V CDR1 and CDR2: MDHEN, SYDVKM. Germline trimming cut 2 bases from V and 7 bases from J; bases unmatched to any gene: 7. The CDR3 is CASSLGSGTVEKLFF. CDR3 bases: TGTGCCAGCAGTTTAGGGTCCGGGACAGTTGAAAAACTGTTTTTT.

To note about this clone: Other nucleotide sequences from this sample produce the same CDR3. The chain has TRBV7-2 and TRBJ2-3, with a tentative D call TRBD1 (6 bases). Germline CDR1 and CDR2: SGHTA and FQGNSA. The CDR3 covers 13 residues. Deletions cut 1 base from V and 6 bases from J, with 8 bases between. The CDR3 spells CASSLGGPDTQYF. DNA of the CDR3: TGTGCCAGCAGCTTAGGGGGGCCGGATACGCAGTATTTT.

The gene calls are TRBV4-1 and TRBJ1-6; TRBD1 might be the D (5 bases). Looked up from germline, CDR1 is MGHRA and CDR2 is YSYEKL. This CDR3 region has 14 residues. V gave up 2 bases and J gave up 12 bases, with 14 bases separating them. CDR3 residues: CASSQPRARLPLHF. The CDR3 nucleotides are TGCGCCAGCAGCCAACCCAGGGCGCGTCTACCCCTCCACTTT.

The chain carries TRBV28 and TRBJ2-3, with D possibly matching TRBD2 (6 bases). Trimming stripped 4 bases from V and 0 bases from J, with 8 bases between. The germline V gene has CDR1 MDHEN and CDR2 SYDVKM. This CDR3 has 14 residues. This chain's CDR3 is CASSSGTSTDTQYF. The CDR3 nucleotides are TGTGCCAGCAGTTCCGGGACTAGCACAGATACGCAGTATTTT.

This chain joins TRBV7-6 and TRBJ2-6, with D perhaps matching TRBD2 (6 bases). V was cut by 1 base and J by 2 bases, with 6 bases left in between. The germline V gene has CDR1 SGHVS and CDR2 FNYEAQ. This CDR3 is 15 amino acids long. The CDR3 protein is CASSLGGAGANVLTF. CDR3 in DNA: TGTGCCAGCAGCTTAGGGGGGGCTGGGGCCAACGTCCTGACTTTC.

The chain carries TRBV4-3 and TRBJ2-7; 8 bases are shared with TRBD1. The J segment lost 0 bases and the V segment lost 0 bases, leaving 16 bases of the junction unmatched. This CDR3 is 20 amino acids long. Germline values: CDR1 LGHNA, CDR2 YSLEER. The CDR3 DNA follows: TGCGCCAGCAGCCAAGATCGGGTGGGCAGGGGGCTATACCGCTCCTACGAGCAGTACTTC. This encodes CASSQDRVGRGLYRSYEQYF.

The chain has TRBV10-3 and TRBJ1-2, with TRBD1 identical over 8 bases. The V gene end was trimmed by 6 bases and the J gene end by 0 bases; junction bases not matched to a gene: 3. The CDR3 has 14 residues. CDR1 is ENHRY, CDR2 SYGVKD, per germline. Here the CDR3 reads CAIRGGQANYGYTF. In nucleotides, the CDR3 is TGTGCCATCAGGGGGGGACAGGCTAACTATGGCTACACCTTC.

The chain has TRBV12-3 or TRBV12-4 and TRBJ2-7, with 9 nucleotides matching TRBD2. V dropped 1 base and J dropped 6; count of bases not matched to a gene: 1. The CDR3 runs to 13 residues. The CDR3 spells CASSLGLAVEQYF. For the CDR3, the DNA is TGTGCCAGCAGTTTAGGACTAGCGGTCGAGCAGTACTTC.

In this sample, this clone turned up once. The genes are TRBV5-4 and TRBJ2-3, with 10 bases lining up with TRBD2. V gave up 2 bases and J gave up 0 bases; unmatched junction bases: 3. CDR1 SGHNT and CDR2 YYREEE come from the germline V gene (reference sequence). The CDR3 has 16 residues. The CDR3 here is CASSLGLAVSTDTQYF. CDR3 nucleotide sequence: TGTGCCAGCAGCTTAGGACTAGCGGTTAGCACAGATACGCAGTATTTT. Looking up the rest from reference TRBV5-4 and TRBJ2-3 gives the full variable domain: ETGVTQSPTHLIKTRGQQVTLRCSSQSGHNTVSWYQQALGQGPQFIFQYYREEENGRGNFPPRFSGLQFPNYSSELNVNALELDDSALYLCASSLGLAVSTDTQYFGPGTRLTVL.

The rearrangement joins TRBV4-1 to TRBJ1-5; 7 bases agree with TRBD1. Germline CDR1 reads MGHRA; CDR2 reads YSYEKL. The length of the CDR3 is 13 residues. The trim removed 2 bases at V and 7 bases at J, leaving 2 bases unmatched. CDR3 loop: CASSQPTGQPQHF. The CDR3 bases are TGCGCCAGCAGCCAACCGACAGGGCAGCCCCAGCATTTT.

The chain has TRBV2 and TRBJ2-7; 7 bases align to TRBD1. CDR1 and CDR2 (germline): SNHLY, FYNNEI. The V segment lost 0 bases and the J segment 2 bases; nucleotides outside the gene matches: 4. The CDR3 runs to 15 residues. The CDR3 here is CASSEAGQGAYEQYF. CDR3 in DNA: TGTGCCAGCAGTGAAGCGGGGCAGGGGGCCTACGAGCAGTACTTC.

This clone was detected only a few times. The rearrangement links TRBV29-1 to TRBJ1-6; D is perhaps TRBD1 (6 bases). V was shortened by 3 bases and J by 6 bases, with 9 bases between the two germline ends. Germline CDR1 and CDR2: SQVTM and ANQGSEA. The CDR3 runs 13 residues. The CDR3 coding sequence is TGCAGCGTTGATGACAGGCCTAATTCACCCCTCCACTTT. Its protein is CSVDDRPNSPLHF.

This rearrangement joins TRBV6-4 to TRBJ2-1; 9 nucleotides agree with TRBD2. The germline V gene has CDR1 MRHNA and CDR2 SNTAGT. The CDR3 spans 15 residues. V lost 0 bases and J lost 3; bases outside the gene matches: 0. CDR3 in amino acids: CASSDSRGGYNEQFF. The CDR3 nucleotides read TGTGCCAGCAGTGACTCGCGGGGGGGCTACAATGAGCAGTTCTTC.

The V gene is TRBV5-5, the J gene TRBJ2-7; no firm D call. Trimming removed 1 base at V and 0 bases at J, with 5 bases between. Per germline, CDR1 SGHKS and CDR2 YYEKEE (reference sequence). This CDR3 is 13 amino acids long. The chain's CDR3 is CASSLPSSYEQYF. Written as DNA, the CDR3 is TGTGCCAGCAGCTTGCCGAGCTCCTACGAGCAGTACTTC.

This chain uses TRBV7-2 with TRBJ2-3, with D maybe TRBD2 (6 bases). Germline V gene data show CDR1 as SGHTA and CDR2 as FQGNSA. CDR3 length equals 14 residues. Between the trimmed V and J ends, which lost 9 bases and 5 bases, there was a span of 18 bases. The CDR3 reads CASGTSPAGDTQYF. The CDR3 DNA reads TGTGCCAGTGGGACTTCCCCAGCGGGAGATACGCAGTATTTT.

J is TRBJ2-2 and V is TRBV4-1, with TRBD2 matching over 10 bases. Losses at the gene ends were 0 bases for V and 7 bases for J; bases not matched to a gene: 14. Germline V gives CDR1 MGHRA, CDR2 YSYEKL. This CDR3 has 19 residues. The CDR3 sequence: CASSQDPGRKRGGGGELFF. In nucleotides, the CDR3 is TGCGCCAGCAGCCAAGATCCGGGGAGGAAGCGGGGGGGTGGCGGGGAGCTGTTTTTT.

This sequence joins TRBV19 and TRBJ1-1, with TRBD1 as a possible D gene (5 bases). V was trimmed by 6 bases and J by 0 bases, leaving 14 bases between them. The CDR3 sequence is 15 residues long. The germline CDR1 and CDR2 sequences are LNHDA and SQIVND (reference sequence). In nucleotides, the CDR3 is TGTGCCAGTAGCAGGGCCTCAAACTTGAACACTGAAGCTTTCTTT. Amino acids: CASSRASNLNTEAFF.

The chain couples TRBV7-8 to TRBJ1-6; D is perhaps TRBD1 (5 bases). The germline CDR1 and CDR2 sequences are SGHVS and FQNEAQ. The CDR3 length is 16 residues. V was cut by 1 base and J by 5 bases, with 12 bases left in between. CDR3: CASSLEAGMNNSPLHF. Here the CDR3 DNA reads TGTGCCAGCAGCTTAGAAGCAGGGATGAATAATTCACCCCTCCACTTT.

This clone was observed at least ten times. The chain joins TRBV5-4 to TRBJ1-2; D is undetermined. V lost 0 bases and J lost 6, with 9 bases in between. From germline, CDR1 is SGHNT and CDR2 YYREEE (reference sequence). The CDR3 is made up of 13 amino acids. CDR3 region: CASSLVPGHGYTF. CDR3 nucleotide sequence: TGTGCCAGCAGCTTGGTGCCTGGCCATGGCTACACCTTC.

The CDR3 spells CASSMRTGVRETQYF. In DNA, the CDR3 is TGTGCCAGTAGTATGAGGACAGGGGTGAGAGAGACCCAGTACTTC. The chain is built from TRBV19 and TRBJ2-5; 9 nucleotides agree with TRBD1. V was clipped by 3 bases and J by 4 bases; unmatched bases: 6. There are 15 residues in the CDR3. The V gene's germline CDR1 is LNHDA and CDR2 SQIVND (reference sequence).

This chain links TRBV7-3 with TRBJ2-1, with TRBD1 matching 8 bases. Germline trimming cut 2 bases from V and 7 bases from J; bases unmatched to any gene: 10. CDR3 length equals 16 residues. In germline, CDR1 is SGHTA, CDR2 FQGTGA. DNA of the CDR3: TGTGCCAGCAGCTTAGGGCCAGGGGGCGCGGGGAATGAGCAGTTCTTC. It yields the protein CASSLGPGGAGNEQFF.

The rearrangement joins TRBV5-1 to TRBJ2-5, with 10 bases fitting TRBD1. The CDR3 sequence is 16 residues long. Per germline, CDR1 SGHRS and CDR2 YFSETQ. Trimming removed 4 bases from V and 2 bases from J; junction bases left unmatched: 8. The CDR3 region has the DNA TGCGCCAGCAGCCCGACAGGGGGCCCTTTTCAAGAGACCCAGTACTTC. This codes for CASSPTGGPFQETQYF.

V usage is TRBV27 and J usage is TRBJ1-3, with TRBD1 as a possible D gene (6 bases). The germline gives CDR1 MNHEY, CDR2 SMNVEV (reference sequence). The ends were cut back, 6 bases at V and 2 bases at J, with 14 bases in the middle. The CDR3 covers 15 residues. The CDR3 DNA follows: TGTGCCAGCAGCTTAGGGGGGGAAGCTGGAAACACCATATATTTT. It specifies CASSLGGEAGNTIYF.

This clone was observed a few times. This sequence joins TRBV10-3 and TRBJ2-1, with D tentatively TRBD2 (6 bases). The CDR3 runs 15 residues. CDR1 is ENHRY and CDR2 is SYGVKD in the germline V gene. V was trimmed by 5 bases and J by 0 bases, leaving 11 bases between them. This chain's CDR3 is CAISYSGSSYNEQFF. DNA of the CDR3: TGTGCCATCAGTTATAGCGGCAGCTCCTACAATGAGCAGTTCTTC.

The rearrangement links TRBV27 to TRBJ2-1; a possible D gene is TRBD2 (6 bases). The length of the CDR3 is 15 residues. The V gene lost 3 bases and the J gene lost 9 bases, with 18 bases spanning the gap. CDR1 is MNHEY, CDR2 SMNVEV, per germline (reference sequence). CDR3 nucleotides: TGTGCCAGCAGTTTCGCGGGACCTAGGTTTACTGAGCAGTTCTTC. It codes for CASSFAGPRFTEQFF.

DNA of the CDR3: TGTGCCAGCAGCGGGCATGATCCCGGGGAGCTGTTTTTT. Its protein is CASSGHDPGELFF. The chain carries TRBV9 and TRBJ2-2; D remains ambiguous. Trimming removed 3 bases from V and 6 bases from J, with 9 bases in between. This CDR3 region has 13 residues. Germline CDR1 SGDLS, CDR2 YYNGEE.

The V gene is TRBV19, the J gene TRBJ1-2, with 10 bases identical to TRBD1. There are 15 residues in the CDR3. Trimming removed 4 bases from V and 9 bases from J; junction bases left unmatched: 11. Germline V CDR1 and CDR2: LNHDA, SQIVND (reference sequence). CDR3 bases: TGTGCCAGTAGTACTACCAGGGGACAGGGGACGCGCTACACCTTC. It yields the protein CASSTTRGQGTRYTF. Full variable domain (missing parts from reference TRBV19 and TRBJ1-2): DGGITQSPKYLFRKEGQNVTLSCEQNLNHDAMYWYRQDPGQGLRLIYYSQIVNDFQKGDIAEGYSVSREKKESFPLTVTSAQKNPTAFYLCASSTTRGQGTRYTFGSGTRLTVV.

This sequence joins TRBV10-3 and TRBJ2-7; no reliable D call. Trimming took 0 bases from V and 6 from J, leaving 9 bases between them. Germline V CDR1 and CDR2: ENHRY, SYGVKD. The CDR3 contains 13 residues. The CDR3 DNA is TGTGCCATCAGTGAGTCGTTGTCCAGCGAGCAGTACTTC. This encodes CAISESLSSEQYF.

In this sample, this clone turned up a few times. The chain couples TRBV4-3 to TRBJ1-2; possible D gene TRBD1, 5 bases. Trimming left V 1 base short and J 4 bases short, with 13 bases between. Germline lookup yields CDR1 LGHNA and CDR2 YSLEER. The CDR3 has 15 residues. Here the CDR3 DNA reads TGCGCCAGCAGCCAAGGGGCTCAGGGTAGCTATGGCTACACCTTC. Its translation: CASSQGAQGSYGYTF.

The CDR3 DNA sequence: TGCGCCAGCAGCCAAGATCGGACAGGGGGAATCTCTGGGGCCAACGTCCTGACTTTC. Translated: CASSQDRTGGISGANVLTF. J is TRBJ2-6 and V is TRBV4-1, with 10 bases fitting TRBD1. Trimming took 0 bases from V and 0 from J; bases not matched to a gene: 5. The CDR3 loop spans 19 amino acids. CDR1 is MGHRA, CDR2 YSYEKL, per germline.

The V call is TRBV24-1, the J call TRBJ2-7; 7 bases are shared with TRBD2. The CDR3 sequence is 12 residues long. V was pared by 11 bases and J by 0 bases, with 3 bases of the junction left unmatched. Germline loops: CDR1 KGHDR, CDR2 SFDVKD. The CDR3 protein is CAKRGVSYEQYF. CDR3 DNA: TGTGCCAAACGGGGGGTCTCCTACGAGCAGTACTTC.

V gene TRBV28 combines with J gene TRBJ1-5; D is undetermined. CDR1 is MDHEN, CDR2 SYDVKM, per germline. The CDR3 is made up of 16 amino acids. V dropped 3 bases and J dropped 0 bases, with 12 bases sitting between them. In DNA, the CDR3 is TGTGCCAGCAGTTTTGCGGGGATCCGTAGCAATCAGCCCCAGCATTTT. Its protein product is CASSFAGIRSNQPQHF.